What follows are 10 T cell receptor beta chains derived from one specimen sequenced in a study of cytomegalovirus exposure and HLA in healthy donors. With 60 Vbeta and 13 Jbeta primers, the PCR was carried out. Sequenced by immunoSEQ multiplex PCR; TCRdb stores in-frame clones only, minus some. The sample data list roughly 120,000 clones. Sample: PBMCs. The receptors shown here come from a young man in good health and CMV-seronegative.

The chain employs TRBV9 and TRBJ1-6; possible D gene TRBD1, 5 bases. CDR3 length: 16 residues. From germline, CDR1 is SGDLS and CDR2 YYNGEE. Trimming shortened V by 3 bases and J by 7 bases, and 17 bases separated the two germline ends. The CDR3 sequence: CASSADLDRGNSPLHF. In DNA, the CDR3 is TGTGCCAGCAGCGCAGACCTAGACCGGGGGAATTCACCCCTCCACTTT.

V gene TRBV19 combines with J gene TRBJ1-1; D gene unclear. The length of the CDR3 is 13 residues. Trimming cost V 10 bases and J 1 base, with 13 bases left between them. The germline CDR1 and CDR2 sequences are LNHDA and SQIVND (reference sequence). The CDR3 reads CANEEGKNTEAFF. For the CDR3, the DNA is TGTGCCAACGAAGAGGGCAAGAACACTGAAGCTTTCTTT.

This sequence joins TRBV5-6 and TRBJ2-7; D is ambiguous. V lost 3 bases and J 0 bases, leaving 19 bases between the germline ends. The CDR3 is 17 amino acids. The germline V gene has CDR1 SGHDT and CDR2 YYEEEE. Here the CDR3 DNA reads TGTGCCAGCAGCTCGCGGAGAGGCGGCTTAAGCTCCTACGAGCAGTACTTC. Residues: CASSSRRGGLSSYEQYF.

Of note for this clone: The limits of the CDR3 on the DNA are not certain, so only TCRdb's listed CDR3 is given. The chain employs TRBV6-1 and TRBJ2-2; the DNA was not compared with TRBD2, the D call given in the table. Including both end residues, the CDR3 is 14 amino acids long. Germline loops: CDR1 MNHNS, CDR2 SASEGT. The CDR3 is CASSERAAGRSCFF.

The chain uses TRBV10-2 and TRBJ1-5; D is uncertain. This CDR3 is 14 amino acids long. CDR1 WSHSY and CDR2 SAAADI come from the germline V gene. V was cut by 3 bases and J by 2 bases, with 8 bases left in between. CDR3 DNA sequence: TGCGCCAGCAGTGACTTATATGGCAATCAGCCCCAGCATTTT. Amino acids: CASSDLYGNQPQHF.

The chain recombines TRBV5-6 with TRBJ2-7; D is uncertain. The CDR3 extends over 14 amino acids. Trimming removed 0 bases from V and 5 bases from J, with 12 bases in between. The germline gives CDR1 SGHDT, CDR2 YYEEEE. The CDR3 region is CASSLEFITNEQYF. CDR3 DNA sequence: TGTGCCAGCAGCTTGGAATTTATAACTAACGAGCAGTACTTC. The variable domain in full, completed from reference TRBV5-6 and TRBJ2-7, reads DAGVTQSPTHLIKTRGQQVTLRCSPKSGHDTVSWYQQALGQGPQFIFQYYEEEERQRGNFPDRFSGHQFPNYSSELNVNALLLGDSALYLCASSLEFITNEQYFGPGTRLTVT.

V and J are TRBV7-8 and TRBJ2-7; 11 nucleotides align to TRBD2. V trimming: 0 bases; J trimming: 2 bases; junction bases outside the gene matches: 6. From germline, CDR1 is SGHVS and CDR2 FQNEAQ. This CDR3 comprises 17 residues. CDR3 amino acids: CASSLALTSGGTYEQYF. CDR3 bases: TGTGCCAGCAGCTTAGCCCTCACTAGCGGGGGAACCTACGAGCAGTACTTC.

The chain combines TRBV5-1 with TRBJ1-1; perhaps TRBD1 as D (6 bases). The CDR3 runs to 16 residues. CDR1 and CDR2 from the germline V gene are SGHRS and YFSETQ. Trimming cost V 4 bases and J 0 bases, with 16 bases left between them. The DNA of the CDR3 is TGCGCCAGCAGCCTACAGGGTCAATCAATGAACACTGAAGCTTTCTTT. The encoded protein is CASSLQGQSMNTEAFF.

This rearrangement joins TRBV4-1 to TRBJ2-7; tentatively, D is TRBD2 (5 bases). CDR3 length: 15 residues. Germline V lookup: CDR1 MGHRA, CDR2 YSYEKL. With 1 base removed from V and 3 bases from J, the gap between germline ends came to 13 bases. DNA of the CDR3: TGCGCCAGCAGCCAAGCGGGCGGGCAGATCTACGAGCAGTACTTC. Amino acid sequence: CASSQAGGQIYEQYF.

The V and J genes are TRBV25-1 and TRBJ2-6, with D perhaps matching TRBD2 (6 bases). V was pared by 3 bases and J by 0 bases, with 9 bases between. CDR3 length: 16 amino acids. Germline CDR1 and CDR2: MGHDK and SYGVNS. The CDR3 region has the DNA TGTGCCAGCAGTGAGGCGGGATTCTCTGGGGCCAACGTCCTGACTTTC. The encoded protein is CASSEAGFSGANVLTF.